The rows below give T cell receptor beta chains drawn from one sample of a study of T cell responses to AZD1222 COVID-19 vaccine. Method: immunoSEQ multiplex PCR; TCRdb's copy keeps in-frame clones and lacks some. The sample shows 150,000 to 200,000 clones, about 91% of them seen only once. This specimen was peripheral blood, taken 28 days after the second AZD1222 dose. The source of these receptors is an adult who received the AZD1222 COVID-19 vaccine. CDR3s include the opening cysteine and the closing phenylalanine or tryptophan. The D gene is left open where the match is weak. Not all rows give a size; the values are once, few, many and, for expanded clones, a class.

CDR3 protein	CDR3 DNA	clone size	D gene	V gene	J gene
CASSPEWDQPQHF	TGTGCCAGCAGTCCCGAATGGGATCAGCCCCAGCATTTT	-	-	TRBV6-5	TRBJ1-5
CASSLGRGATDTQYF	TGTGCCAGCAGCTTAGGGCGGGGGGCCACAGATACGCAGTATTTT	-	TRBD2	TRBV7-2	TRBJ2-3
CASSQELGYGYTF	TGTGCCAGCAGCCAAGAATTGGGCTATGGCTACACCTTC	-	-	TRBV4-2	TRBJ1-2
CASSVRDRGVGTGELFF	TGTGCCAGCAGCGTACGGGACAGGGGCGTGGGCACCGGGGAGCTGTTTTTT	few	TRBD1	TRBV9	TRBJ2-2
CAWSADRHQETQYF	TGTGCCTGGAGCGCGGACAGGCACCAAGAGACCCAGTACTTC	once	TRBD1	TRBV30	TRBJ2-5
CASSPRPGQGARAFF	TGTGCCAGTAGTCCGAGACCAGGACAGGGGGCTCGAGCTTTCTTT	-	TRBD1	TRBV19	TRBJ1-1
CATSTDRLGDTQYF	TGTGCCACCAGCACGGACAGGCTTGGTGATACGCAGTATTTT	-	TRBD1	TRBV15	TRBJ2-3
CASSPRDSTYGYTF	TGTGCCAGCAGCCCGCGGGACAGTACCTATGGCTACACCTTC	-	TRBD1	TRBV9	TRBJ1-2
CASSRGQGYNEQFF	TGTGCCAGCAGTCGAGGACAGGGCTACAATGAGCAGTTCTTC	-	TRBD1	TRBV6-5	TRBJ2-1
CASSPGQGGTYNSPLHF	TGTGCCAGCAGCCCGGGACAGGGGGGAACCTATAATTCACCCCTCCACTTT	-	TRBD1	TRBV5-6	TRBJ1-6
CASSSLGDRLYEQYF	TGTGCCAGCAGCTCCCTGGGGGACAGACTCTACGAGCAGTACTTC	-	TRBD1	TRBV11-2	TRBJ2-7
CASSAIDTQETQYF	TGTGCCAGCAGTGCAATCGACACCCAAGAGACCCAGTACTTC	-	-	TRBV28	TRBJ2-5
CASSLGHSQETQYF	TGCGCCAGCAGCCTAGGACACAGCCAAGAGACCCAGTACTTC	-	-	TRBV5-1	TRBJ2-5
CASSRTSGGPTGELFF	TGTGCCAGTAGTCGGACTAGCGGGGGGCCCACCGGGGAGCTGTTTTTT	-	TRBD2	TRBV19	TRBJ2-2
CASSSPTSGGTNNEQFF	TGTGCCAGCAGCTCCCCGACTAGCGGGGGGACTAACAATGAGCAGTTCTTC	-	TRBD2	TRBV7-2	TRBJ2-1